The source of this T cell receptor (beta chain) is a study of spatial heterogeneity in lung cancer. At the level of the study: Alpha-chain sequences were consistently detected in smaller numbers than beta-chain sequences.

Study-wide findings and caveats: At tumor resection, ubiquitous expanded TCRs were detected in blood more often than later.

TCRdb re-analysed the 5' RACE reads in MiXCR, keeping a single row per CDR3 protein. The repertoire consists of 60,000 to 85,000 distinct CDR3 sequences, with about 8.2% occurring once and the leading ten covering about 2%. The germline V gene has CDR1 SGHRS and CDR2 YFSETQ. After removal of 0 bases from V and 3 bases from J, the junction contained 4 bases not matched to a gene. This CDR3 is built from 15 residues. The sample's time point: blood at routine non-recurrence follow-up after resection. Material for sequencing was whole RNA from tumor, nontumor lung or frozen PBMC, left unsorted. This clonotype has a handful of counts. Its matching antigen is unknown.

The sequence was obtained from a female donor with early-stage non-small cell lung cancer. Source: PBMCs, taken at follow-up. The chain recombines TRBV5-1 with TRBJ2-3; 7 nucleotides agree with TRBD2. The CDR3 here is CASSLGAGITDTQYF. The CDR3 nucleotides are TGCGCCAGCAGCTTGGGAGCGGGAATAACAGATACGCAGTATTTT.